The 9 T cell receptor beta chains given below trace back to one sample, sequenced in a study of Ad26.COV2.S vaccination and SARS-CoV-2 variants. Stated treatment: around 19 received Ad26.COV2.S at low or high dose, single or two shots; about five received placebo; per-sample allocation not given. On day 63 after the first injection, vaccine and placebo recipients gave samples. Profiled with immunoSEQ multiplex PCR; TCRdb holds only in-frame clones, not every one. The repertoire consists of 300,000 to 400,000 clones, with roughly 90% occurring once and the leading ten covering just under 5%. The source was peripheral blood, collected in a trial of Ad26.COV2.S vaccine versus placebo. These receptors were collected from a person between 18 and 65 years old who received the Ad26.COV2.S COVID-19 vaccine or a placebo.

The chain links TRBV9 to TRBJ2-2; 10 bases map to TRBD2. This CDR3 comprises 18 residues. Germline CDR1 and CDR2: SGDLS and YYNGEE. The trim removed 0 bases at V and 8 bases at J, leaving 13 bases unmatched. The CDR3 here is CASSVDPSGRAAGGELFF. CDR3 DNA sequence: TGTGCCAGCAGCGTAGATCCCAGCGGGAGGGCCGCAGGGGGGGAGCTGTTTTTT.

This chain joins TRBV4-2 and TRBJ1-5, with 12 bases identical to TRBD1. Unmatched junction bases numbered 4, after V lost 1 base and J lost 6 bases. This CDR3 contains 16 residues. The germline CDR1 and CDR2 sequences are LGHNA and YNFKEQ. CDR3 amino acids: CASSQVGTGGGQPQHF. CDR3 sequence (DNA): TGTGCCAGCAGCCAAGTTGGGACAGGGGGCGGTCAGCCCCAGCATTTT.

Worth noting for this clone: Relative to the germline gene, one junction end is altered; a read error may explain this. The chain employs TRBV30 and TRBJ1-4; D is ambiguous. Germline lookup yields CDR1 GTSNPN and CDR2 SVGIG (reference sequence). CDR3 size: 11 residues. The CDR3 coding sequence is TGTGCCTGGAGTGTACAAAGGTTGTTCGGGTTT. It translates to CAWSVQRLFGF. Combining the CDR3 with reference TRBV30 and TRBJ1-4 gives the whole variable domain SQTIHQWPATLVQPVGSPLSLECTVEGTSNPNLYWYRQAAGRGLQLLFYSVGIGQISSEVPQNLSASRPQDRQFILSSKKLLLSDSGFYLCAWSVQRLFGFGSGTQLSVL.

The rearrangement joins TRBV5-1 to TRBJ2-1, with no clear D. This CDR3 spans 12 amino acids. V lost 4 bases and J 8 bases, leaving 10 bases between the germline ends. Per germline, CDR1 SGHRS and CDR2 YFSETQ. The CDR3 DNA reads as TGCGCCAGCAGCCCAAGGGTCGATGAGCAGTTCTTC. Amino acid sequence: CASSPRVDEQFF.

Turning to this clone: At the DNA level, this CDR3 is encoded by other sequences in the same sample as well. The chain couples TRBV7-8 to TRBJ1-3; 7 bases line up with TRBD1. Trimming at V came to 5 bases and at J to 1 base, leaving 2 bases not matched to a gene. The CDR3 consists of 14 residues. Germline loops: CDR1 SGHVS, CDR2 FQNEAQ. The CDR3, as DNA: TGTGCCAGCAGCCCGACAGGGTCTGGAAACACCATATATTTT. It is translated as CASSPTGSGNTIYF.

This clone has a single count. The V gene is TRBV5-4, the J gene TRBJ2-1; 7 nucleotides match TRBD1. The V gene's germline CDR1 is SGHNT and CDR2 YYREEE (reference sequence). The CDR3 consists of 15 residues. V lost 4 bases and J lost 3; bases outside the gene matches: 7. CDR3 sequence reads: CASSLAGTDYNEQFF. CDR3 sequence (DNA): TGTGCCAGCAGCCTGGCCGGGACAGACTACAATGAGCAGTTCTTC.

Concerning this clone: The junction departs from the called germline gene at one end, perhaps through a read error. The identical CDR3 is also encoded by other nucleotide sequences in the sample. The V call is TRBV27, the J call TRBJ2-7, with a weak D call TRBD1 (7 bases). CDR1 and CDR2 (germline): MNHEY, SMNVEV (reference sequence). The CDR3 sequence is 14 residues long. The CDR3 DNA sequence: TGTGCCAGCAGTTTAAGGCCAGGGGGGTACGAGCAATACTTC. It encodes CASSLRPGGYEQYF.

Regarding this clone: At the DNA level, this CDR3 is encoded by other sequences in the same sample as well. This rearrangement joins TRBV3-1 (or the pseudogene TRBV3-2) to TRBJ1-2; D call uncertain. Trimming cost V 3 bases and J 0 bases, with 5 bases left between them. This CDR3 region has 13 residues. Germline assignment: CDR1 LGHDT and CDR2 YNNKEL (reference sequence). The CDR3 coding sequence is TGTGCCAGCAGCCAGGACTCTAACTATGGCTACACCTTC. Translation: CASSQDSNYGYTF.

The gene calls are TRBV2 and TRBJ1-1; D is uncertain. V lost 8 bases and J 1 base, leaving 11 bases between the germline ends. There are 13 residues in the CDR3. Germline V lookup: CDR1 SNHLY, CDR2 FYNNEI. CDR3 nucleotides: TGTGCCAGCTGCGTCAGAAGGAACACTGAAGCTTTCTTT. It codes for CASCVRRNTEAFF.